These T cell receptor beta chains were read from a single sample in a study of blood T cell repertoires in COVID-19. Profiled with immunoSEQ multiplex PCR; TCRdb holds only in-frame clones, not every one. The sample contains approximately 150,000 clones, roughly 77% of which appear only once. The sample was peripheral blood. These receptors were obtained from a human donor in a cohort sampled during active COVID-19. The CDR3 runs from the conserved cysteine through the conserved F or W. A D gene is named only where the DNA matches it firmly. Clone size is given for some rows only: seen once, a few or many times, or a class if the clone is expanded.

V	D	size	J	DNA	CDR3
TRBV28	TRBD2	-	TRBJ2-2	TGTGCCAGCAGTTTCTCCCTAGCGGAGAACACCGGGGAGCTGTTTTTT	CASSFSLAENTGELFF
TRBV6-2/TRBV6-3	-	-	TRBJ1-2	TGTGCCAGCAACCCCAAACGGGAAGTCTATGGCTACACCTTC	CASNPKREVYGYTF
TRBV7-2	TRBD2	-	TRBJ2-6	TGTGCCAGCAGCTTAGATTGGACTAGCGGGAGAACTGGGGCCAACGTCCTGACTTTC	CASSLDWTSGRTGANVLTF
TRBV3-1/TRBV3-2	TRBD2	-	TRBJ2-2	TGTGCCAGCAGCCAAGGGACTAGCGGGACCACCGGGGAGCTGTTTTTT	CASSQGTSGTTGELFF
TRBV29-1	TRBD1	-	TRBJ2-7	TGCAGCGCCGGCGACGACAGGGGGATCTACGAGCAGTACTTC	CSAGDDRGIYEQYF
TRBV15	-	-	TRBJ1-2	TGTGCCACCAGCAGAGATAGGGGTCAGGGAAGGGGCTACACCTTC	CATSRDRGQGRGYTF
TRBV20-1	-	-	TRBJ2-1	TGCAGTGCTAGTCGGGTGTTGTCCTACAATGAGCAGTTCTTC	CSASRVLSYNEQFF
TRBV27	TRBD1	-	TRBJ2-7	TGTGCCAGCAGTCTCAGGACAGGGATGGGCGAGCAGTACTTC	CASSLRTGMGEQYF
TRBV6-5	-	-	TRBJ1-4	TGTGCCAGCAGCGTAATTGCAACTAATGAAAAACTGTTTTTT	CASSVIATNEKLFF
TRBV18	TRBD2	-	TRBJ2-1	TGTGCCAGCTCCCTCGGACTAGCGGCGGACAATGAGCAGTTCTTC	CASSLGLAADNEQFF
TRBV7-2	TRBD2	-	TRBJ2-3	TGTGCCAGCAGCGCACGCGGGGGAGATACGCAGTATTTT	CASSARGGDTQYF
TRBV4-3	TRBD1	-	TRBJ2-7	TGCGCCAGCAGCGCCCGGGACAGGGGTGTAGACGAGCAGTACTTC	CASSARDRGVDEQYF
TRBV3-1/TRBV3-2	TRBD2	-	TRBJ2-3	TGTGCCAGCAGCCCCGGGACTAGCGGGGGGGCAGCGTGGGATACGCAGTATTTT	CASSPGTSGGAAWDTQYF
TRBV29-1	TRBD1	-	TRBJ2-2	TGCAGCGTTGCCGGGACAGGAAAGAACACCGGGGAGCTGTTTTTT	CSVAGTGKNTGELFF
TRBV6-5	TRBD1	-	TRBJ1-3	TGTGCCAGCAGCACCCCGGACAGGGGCGGAAACACCGTATATTTT	CASSTPDRGGNTVYF
TRBV5-1	-	-	TRBJ1-1	TGCGCCAGCAGCTTGAACGGGGAGACATCTGAAGCTTTCTTT	CASSLNGETSEAFF
TRBV7-8	TRBD1	few	TRBJ2-7	TGTGCCAGCAGCCCACTTTCGTACAGGGGAACGCAGTACTTC	CASSPLSYRGTQYF
TRBV6-2/TRBV6-3	-	-	TRBJ1-2	TGTGCCAGCAGTCGGGGGGCTAACTATGGCTACACCTTC	CASSRGANYGYTF
TRBV2	-	-	TRBJ2-6	TGTGCCAGCAGTAGAAACGCGGGACCTAGCTCTGGGGCCAACGTCCTGACTTTC	CASSRNAGPSSGANVLTF
TRBV2	-	-	TRBJ2-3	TGTGCCAGCAGTGAAAGAAACCCCGGGACGCAGTATTTT	CASSERNPGTQYF
TRBV7-8	-	-	TRBJ2-5	TGTGCCAGCAGCCCAAGGGCGGGGCCCCAAGAGACCCAGTACTTC	CASSPRAGPQETQYF
TRBV19	-	many	TRBJ2-5	TGTGCCAGTATGTCCGGGGACAAAAGGGGGACCCAGTACTTC	CASMSGDKRGTQYF
TRBV6-5	TRBD1	-	TRBJ2-2	TGTGCCAGCAGCGCGACAGGGGCCGGGGAGCTGTTTTTT	CASSATGAGELFF
TRBV10-3	TRBD1	-	TRBJ2-1	TGTGCCACCGGGGCGGGACAGGGCCCTAATGAGCAGTTCTTC	CATGAGQGPNEQFF
TRBV7-9	-	-	TRBJ1-2	TGTGCCAGCAGCTTACGGCGAATACAGCAATATTTCTATGGCTACACCTTC	CASSLRRIQQYFYGYTF
TRBV2	TRBD2	-	TRBJ2-7	TGTGCCAGCAGCGGGACTAGCGGGTACGAGCAGTACTTC	CASSGTSGYEQYF
TRBV30	TRBD1	-	TRBJ2-1	TGTGCCTGGAGTGTTGGGACAGGGCTGGCCCATGAGCAGTTCTTC	CAWSVGTGLAHEQFF
TRBV29-1	TRBD2	-	TRBJ2-1	TGCAGCGTTGCGGGACTAGCACCATACAATGAGCAGTTCTTC	CSVAGLAPYNEQFF
TRBV9	-	-	TRBJ1-3	TGTGCCAGCAGCGCCGGAGGTGGAAACACCATATATTTT	CASSAGGGNTIYF
TRBV7-9	-	few	TRBJ1-1	TGTGCCAGCATCAGTGGCGGGAAAAACACTGAAGCTTTCTTT	CASISGGKNTEAFF
TRBV7-3	TRBD1	-	TRBJ2-5	TGTGCCAGCAGCCCCGGGACAGCCCAAGAGACCCAGTACTTC	CASSPGTAQETQYF
TRBV7-2	-	few	TRBJ1-5	TGTGCCAGCAGCTTAGGGCAGCCCGGACAGCGGCCCCAGCATTTT	CASSLGQPGQRPQHF
TRBV30	TRBD1	-	TRBJ1-4	TGTGCCTGGAGTGTATATCCCCAGGGGGCGAGGGGAAAACTGTTTTTT	CAWSVYPQGARGKLFF
TRBV6-5	TRBD1	-	TRBJ1-6	TGTGCCAGCCGAGACAGGGGCTCCTATAATTCACCCCTCCACTTT	CASRDRGSYNSPLHF
TRBV24-1	TRBD1	-	TRBJ2-1	TGTGCCACCAGTGATACCCGACAGGGGAACTACAATGAGCAGTTCTTC	CATSDTRQGNYNEQFF
TRBV7-2	TRBD2	-	TRBJ2-3	TGTGCCAGCAGCTTTAGCGGGGGGCGGACAGATACGCAGTATTTT	CASSFSGGRTDTQYF